These 25 T cell receptor beta chains originate from one sample sequenced in a study of glioma-infiltrating T cells (dated by TCRdb to about 2016). The listed sequencing device is Illumina MiSeq. TCR alpha and beta CDR3 regions were amplified with the iRepertoire nested amplicon-rescue multiplex PCR (arm-PCR) platform from RNA. TCRdb applied fastp at Q25 and MiXCR to the public reads, then kept only in-frame beta chains. Each CDR3 protein appears once, grouped with its most common genes and DNA. The sample profile shows more than 300,000 distinct CDR3 sequences; about 40% of them were found once. 12% of the sample comes from the top ten. Material: glioma tissue, nonneoplastic brain tissue, or PBMCs (not recorded which). These receptors originate from a human donor with low-grade glioma or glioblastoma, undergoing nonglioma brain surgery, or in good health (not recorded which).

V usage is TRBV28 and J usage is TRBJ2-4; TRBD1 agrees at 9 bases. The CDR3 runs to 15 residues. Germline V gives CDR1 MDHEN, CDR2 SYDVKM. Trimming took 8 bases from V and 2 from J; bases not matched to a gene: 7. CDR3 loop: CASSSTGGTKNIQYF. The DNA of the CDR3 is TGTGCCAGCTCCTCGACAGGGGGGACCAAAAACATTCAGTACTTC.

Note on this clonotype: This sequence may be a read error, since a much larger clone differs from it by one base. The genes are TRBV6-5 and TRBJ1-1; D gene ambiguous. The CDR3 loop spans 13 amino acids. The germline V gene has CDR1 MNHEY and CDR2 SVGAGI. The CDR3 reads CASSYSGNTEALF. The DNA for the CDR3 is TGTGCCAGCAGTTACTCGGGGAACACTGAAGCTCTCTTT.

This clonotype has more than one count but fewer than ten. The CDR3 DNA follows: TGCAGTGCTACAAAAAAAGGGGCCTGGCGGGAGCAGTTCTTC. Protein product: CSATKKGAWREQFF. The chain uses TRBV20-1 and TRBJ2-1; TRBD1 might be the D (5 bases). V lost 4 bases and J lost 10, with 20 bases in between. This CDR3 has 14 amino acids. Germline V gene data show CDR1 as DFQATT and CDR2 as SNEGSKA (reference sequence).

The rearrangement uses TRBV4-3 and TRBJ2-1, with D possibly called TRBD1 or TRBD2 (5 bases each). CDR1 is LGHNA, CDR2 YSLEER, per germline. This CDR3 spans 15 amino acids. V gave up 0 bases and J gave up 6 bases, with 12 bases separating them. The CDR3 region is CASSQDWGLGNEQFF. In DNA, the CDR3 is TGCGCCAGCAGCCAAGATTGGGGGTTAGGCAATGAGCAGTTCTTC.

A note on this clonotype: Given a much more abundant clone one base away, this may be a read error. The chain is built from TRBV6-2 or TRBV6-3 and TRBJ2-1, with D possibly matching TRBD2 (7 bases). The ends were cut back, 7 bases at V and 2 bases at J, with 12 bases in the middle. Per the germline V gene, CDR1 is MNHEY and CDR2 is SVGEGT. This CDR3 is 14 amino acids long. CDR3 residues: CASKLRGPYNEQFF. The CDR3 DNA follows: TGTGCCAGCAAGTTGCGGGGGCCCTACAATGAGCAGTTCTTC.

This clonotype was detected a few times. CDR3 sequence (DNA): TGTGCCACCAGCAGAGAGAAGGATCCCCCCCTTGGCTACACCTTC. It encodes CATSREKDPPLGYTF. V gene TRBV15 combines with J gene TRBJ1-2, with D uncertain. Germline CDR1 LNHNV, CDR2 YYDKDF (reference sequence). The CDR3 sequence is 15 residues long. V was shortened by 0 bases and J by 7 bases, with 15 bases between the two germline ends.

This clonotype has a handful of counts. V usage is TRBV3-1 and J usage is TRBJ1-2, with D possibly TRBD1 on 5 matching bases. V dropped 8 bases and J dropped 6 bases, with 25 bases sitting between them. The CDR3 extends over 16 amino acids. Germline V gene sequence: CDR1 LGHDT, CDR2 YNNKEL (reference sequence). The CDR3 loop reads CASGMRELQGLNGYTF. The DNA of the CDR3 is TGTGCCAGCGGTATGAGAGAGCTGCAGGGCTTAAATGGCTACACCTTC.

The sample holds a few counts of this clonotype. This chain links TRBV3-1 with TRBJ2-2; TRBD2 aligns across 8 bases. The CDR3 totals 16 residues. J was trimmed by 5 bases and V by 2 bases; bases with no gene match: 7. Germline-derived CDR1 and CDR2 are LGHDT and YNNKEL (reference sequence). The CDR3 region has the DNA TGTGCCAGCAGCCAATTGCCTAGCGGGCCTACCGGGGAGCTGTTTTTT. Translated, it gives CASSQLPSGPTGELFF.

This clonotype was detected only a few times. The V and J genes are TRBV28 and TRBJ2-7; D is possibly TRBD2 (6 bases). V was cut by 5 bases and J by 4 bases, with 18 bases left in between. The length of the CDR3 is 15 residues. Germline lookup yields CDR1 MDHEN and CDR2 SYDVKM. The CDR3: CASSPYFGGLYEQYF. The CDR3 nucleotides read TGTGCCAGCAGTCCCTATTTTGGGGGACTTTACGAGCAGTACTTC.

The DNA for the CDR3 is TGTGCCAGCAGCCAATGGACAGGTCAGCCCCAGCATTTT. This codes for CASSQWTGQPQHF. The V gene is TRBV16, the J gene TRBJ1-5; 7 bases fit TRBD1. V shed 1 base and J 6 bases; nucleotides not matched to a gene: 0. The CDR3 length is 13 residues. Germline CDR1 is KGHSY and CDR2 is FQNENV. Complete variable domain (other parts from reference TRBV16 and TRBJ1-5): GEEVAQTPKHLVRGEGQKAKLYCAPIKGHSYVFWYQQVLKNEFKFLISFQNENVFDETGMPKERFSAKCLPNSPCSLEIQATKLEDSAVYFCASSQWTGQPQHFGDGTRLSIL.

At least ten counts were recorded for this clonotype. The V gene is TRBV28, the J gene TRBJ1-1; the D is unclear. The CDR3 has 13 residues. Per the germline V gene, CDR1 is MDHEN and CDR2 is SYDVKM. V was shortened by 3 bases and J by 6 bases, with 11 bases between the two germline ends. CDR3: CASSLGILAEAFF. CDR3 nucleotide sequence: TGTGCCAGCAGTTTGGGTATCCTAGCTGAAGCTTTCTTT.

This clonotype was seen a handful of times. The chain couples TRBV3-1 to TRBJ2-7, with D maybe TRBD1 (6 bases). The CDR3 is 13 amino acids. Trimming pared 4 bases from V and 4 bases from J, leaving 11 bases between. CDR1 and CDR2 (germline): LGHDT, YNNKEL (reference sequence). DNA of the CDR3: TGTGCCAGCAGCCGGGACACCTTTTACGAGCAGTACTTC. Protein product: CASSRDTFYEQYF.

On this clonotype: A much larger clone lies a single base off, so this may be a read error. V usage is TRBV20-1 and J usage is TRBJ2-3; D is possibly TRBD1 (6 bases). V lost 6 bases and J 5 bases, leaving 18 bases between the germline ends. Germline CDR1 DFQATT, CDR2 SNEGSKA (reference sequence). This CDR3 has 14 residues. The CDR3 loop reads CSANTATGLDTQYF. The CDR3 DNA sequence: TGCAGTGCCAACACCGCTACAGGGCTAGATACGCAGTATTTT.

J is TRBJ2-2 and V is TRBV28, with 10 bases lining up with TRBD1. The germline V gene has CDR1 MDHEN and CDR2 SYDVKM. The trim removed 6 bases at V and 3 bases at J, leaving 13 bases unmatched. The CDR3 loop spans 18 amino acids. DNA for the CDR3: TGTGCCAGCAGAACTCCCCGCCGGGACAGGGGACACACCGGGGAGCTGTTTTTT. Residues: CASRTPRRDRGHTGELFF.

This clonotype has a handful of counts. V is TRBV24-1 and J is TRBJ2-1; D not certain. Trimming took off 4 bases at V and 8 bases at J, with 14 bases between the two ends. The CDR3 has 14 amino acids. CDR1 is KGHDR and CDR2 is SFDVKD in the germline V gene. The CDR3 DNA reads TGTGCCACCAGTGACCCGGTGACACCCGATGAGCAGTTCTTC. It yields the protein CATSDPVTPDEQFF.

This clonotype was detected many times. The chain employs TRBV6-1 and TRBJ2-1; 9 positions match TRBD2. Germline CDR1 is MNHNS and CDR2 is SASEGT. After removal of 10 bases from V and 5 bases from J, the junction contained 18 bases not matched to a gene. The CDR3 covers 17 residues. This chain's CDR3 is CATANRPGLASNNEQFF. CDR3 sequence (DNA): TGTGCCACCGCCAACCGCCCGGGACTAGCATCCAACAATGAGCAGTTCTTC.

In DNA form, the CDR3 reads TGTGCCAGCAGTCTCGGTTCTAGCCCATACGAGCAGTACTTC. Its translation is CASSLGSSPYEQYF. This chain connects TRBV5-4 to TRBJ2-7; possibly TRBD2 for D (5 bases). The CDR3 loop spans 14 amino acids. Germline CDR1 SGHNT, CDR2 YYREEE (reference sequence). Trimming left V 5 bases short and J 4 bases short, with 16 bases between.

In regard to this clonotype: A much larger clone lies one base from this, so it may be a read error. CDR3 loop: CASSSLRYRGTSSTDTQYF. The CDR3 bases are TGTGCCAGCAGTTCCCTCAGGTACAGGGGAACATCTAGCACAGATACGCAGTATTTT. This rearrangement joins TRBV28 to TRBJ2-3; 7 positions match TRBD1. From germline, CDR1 is MDHEN and CDR2 SYDVKM. V trimming: 4 bases; J trimming: 0 bases; junction bases outside the gene matches: 16. This CDR3 comprises 19 residues.

The CDR3 loop is CASSQLIAGGPGDEQFF. DNA for the CDR3: TGTGCCAGCAGCCAATTAATAGCGGGAGGGCCGGGCGATGAGCAGTTCTTC. J is TRBJ2-1 and V is TRBV6-1; TRBD2 matches at 11 bases. The V segment lost 6 bases and the J segment 8 bases; nucleotides outside the gene matches: 15. The CDR3 extends over 17 amino acids. Germline assignment: CDR1 MNHNS and CDR2 SASEGT.

Note on this clonotype: Since a much larger clone is just one base distant, this may be a read error. CDR3 nucleotide sequence: TGTGCCAGCAGACCCGGACTCATTCACGGCTACACCTTC. This codes for CASRPGLIHGYTF. This chain connects TRBV6-1 to TRBJ1-2; D not certain. V was clipped by 6 bases and J by 8 bases, with 16 bases between them. CDR3 size: 13 residues. Per the germline V gene, CDR1 is MNHNS and CDR2 is SASEGT.

This clonotype was seen many times. The chain links TRBV27 to TRBJ1-5; 9 bases agree with TRBD1. The V segment lost 4 bases and the J segment 7 bases; nucleotides outside the gene matches: 5. CDR3 length equals 14 residues. Germline CDR1 is MNHEY and CDR2 is SMNVEV (reference sequence). The CDR3: CASSSGTGTQPQHF. As DNA, the CDR3 is TGTGCCAGCAGTTCCGGGACAGGGACGCAGCCCCAGCATTTT.

J is TRBJ2-3 and V is TRBV7-2, with 9 positions matching TRBD2. Unmatched junction bases numbered 13, after V lost 7 bases and J lost 5 bases. The length of the CDR3 is 16 residues. Germline CDR1 is SGHTA and CDR2 is FQGNSA. The CDR3 region is CASTPWGAGGKDTQYF. The CDR3 DNA sequence: TGTGCCAGCACCCCATGGGGAGCGGGAGGTAAAGATACGCAGTATTTT.

As to this clonotype: A much bigger clone sits one base away, suggesting this may be a read error. This chain uses TRBV6-5 with TRBJ2-2; a possible D gene is TRBD1 (6 bases). The V end was cut by 6 bases, the J end by 5 bases, with 16 bases between. The germline V gene encodes CDR1 MNHEY and CDR2 SVGAGI. CDR3 length equals 15 residues. CDR3 sequence (DNA): TGTGCCAGCAGACTCATCAAAAGGGGGACCGGGGAGCTGTTTTTT. Its translation: CASRLIKRGTGELFF.

On this clonotype: This may stem from a read error, because a much larger clone lies one nucleotide away. The chain has TRBV6-1 and TRBJ2-7, with D tentatively TRBD1 (5 bases). The CDR3 is 13 amino acids. Germline CDR1 reads MNHNS; CDR2 reads SASEGT. CDR3 sequence: CAGSAGLGYEQYF. The DNA for the CDR3 is TGTGCCGGCAGCGCAGGGCTAGGCTACGAGCAGTACTTC.

For this clonotype: At one of its ends the junction is not consistent with the germline gene, which may arise from a read error. The genes are TRBV15 and TRBJ2-1, with 9 bases that match TRBD2. The CDR3 spans 15 residues. CDR1 and CDR2 (germline): LNHNV, YYDKDF (reference sequence). DNA of the CDR3: TGTGCCACCAGCAGAGCGGGACTAGCAACCAATGAGCAGTTGTTC. Amino acid sequence: CATSRAGLATNEQLF.